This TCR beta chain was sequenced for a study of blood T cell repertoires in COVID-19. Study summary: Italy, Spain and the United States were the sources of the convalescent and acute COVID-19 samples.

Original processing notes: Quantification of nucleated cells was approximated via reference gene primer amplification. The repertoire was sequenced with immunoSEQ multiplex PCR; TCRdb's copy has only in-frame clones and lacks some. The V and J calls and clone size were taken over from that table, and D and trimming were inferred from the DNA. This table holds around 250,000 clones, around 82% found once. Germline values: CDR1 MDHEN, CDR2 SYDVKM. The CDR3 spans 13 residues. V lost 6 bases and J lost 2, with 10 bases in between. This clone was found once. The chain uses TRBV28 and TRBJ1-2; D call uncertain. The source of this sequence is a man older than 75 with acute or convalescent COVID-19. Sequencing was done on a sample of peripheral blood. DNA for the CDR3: TGTGCCAGCAGGTACAGTGGAAACTATGGCTACACCTTC. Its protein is CASRYSGNYGYTF.